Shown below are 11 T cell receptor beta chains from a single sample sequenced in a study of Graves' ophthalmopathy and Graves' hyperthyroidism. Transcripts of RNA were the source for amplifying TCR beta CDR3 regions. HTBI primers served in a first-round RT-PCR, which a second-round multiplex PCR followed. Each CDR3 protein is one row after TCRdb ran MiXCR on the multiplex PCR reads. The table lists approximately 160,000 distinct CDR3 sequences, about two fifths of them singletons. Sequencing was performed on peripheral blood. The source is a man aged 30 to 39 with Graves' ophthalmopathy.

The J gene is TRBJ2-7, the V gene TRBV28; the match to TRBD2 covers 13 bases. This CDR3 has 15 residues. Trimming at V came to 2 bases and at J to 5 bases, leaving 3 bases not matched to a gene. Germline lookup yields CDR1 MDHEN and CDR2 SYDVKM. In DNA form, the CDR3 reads TGTGCCAGCAGTTTAGTACTAGCGGGGGGGCACGAGCAGTACTTC. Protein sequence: CASSLVLAGGHEQYF.

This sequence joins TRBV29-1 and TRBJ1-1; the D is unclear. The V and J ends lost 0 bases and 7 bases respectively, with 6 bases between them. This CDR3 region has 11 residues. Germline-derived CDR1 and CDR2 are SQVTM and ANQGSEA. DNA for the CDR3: TGCAGCGTTGAAGATTCCCTTGAAGCTTTCTTT. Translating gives CSVEDSLEAFF. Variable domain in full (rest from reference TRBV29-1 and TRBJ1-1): SAVISQKPSRDICQRGTSLTIQCQVDSQVTMMFWYRQQPGQSLTLIATANQGSEATYESGFVIDKFPISRPNLTFSTLTVSNMSPEDSSIYLCSVEDSLEAFFGQGTRLTVV.

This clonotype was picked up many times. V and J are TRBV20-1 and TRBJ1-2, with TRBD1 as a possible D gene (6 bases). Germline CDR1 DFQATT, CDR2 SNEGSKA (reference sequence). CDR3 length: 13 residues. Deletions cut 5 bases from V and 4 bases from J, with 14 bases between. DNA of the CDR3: TGCAGTGCTCATAAACAGGGTACCTATGGCTACACCTTC. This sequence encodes CSAHKQGTYGYTF.

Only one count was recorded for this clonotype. CDR3 amino acids: CASRRISGYGYTF. In DNA form, the CDR3 reads TGCGCCAGCAGGCGTATTTCGGGGTATGGCTACACCTTC. The V call is TRBV10-1, the J call TRBJ1-2, with no clear D. The CDR3 runs 13 residues. Germline loops: CDR1 WNHNN, CDR2 SYGVQD (reference sequence). Deletions cut 6 bases from V and 5 bases from J, with 13 bases between.

The DNA of the CDR3 is TGTGCCAGCAAGACAGCTAGCTCCTACGAGCAGTACTTC. This codes for CASKTASSYEQYF. V gene TRBV6-2 or TRBV6-3 combines with J gene TRBJ2-7; D is possibly TRBD1 (5 bases). The V and J ends lost 7 bases and 0 bases respectively, with 10 bases between them. CDR1 is MNHEY and CDR2 is SVGEGT in the germline V gene. The CDR3 contains 13 residues.

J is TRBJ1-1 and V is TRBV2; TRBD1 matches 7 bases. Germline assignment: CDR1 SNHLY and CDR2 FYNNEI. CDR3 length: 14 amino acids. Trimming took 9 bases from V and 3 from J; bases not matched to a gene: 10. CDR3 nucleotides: TGTGCCAGGAGACAGGGTTTGGGGTACACTGAAGCTTTCTTT. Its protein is CARRQGLGYTEAFF.

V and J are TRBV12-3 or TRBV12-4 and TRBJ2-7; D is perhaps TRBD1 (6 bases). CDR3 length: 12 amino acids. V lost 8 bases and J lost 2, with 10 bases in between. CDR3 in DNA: TGTGCCAGCGGGGGCGTCCCCTACGAGCAGTACTTC. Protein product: CASGGVPYEQYF.

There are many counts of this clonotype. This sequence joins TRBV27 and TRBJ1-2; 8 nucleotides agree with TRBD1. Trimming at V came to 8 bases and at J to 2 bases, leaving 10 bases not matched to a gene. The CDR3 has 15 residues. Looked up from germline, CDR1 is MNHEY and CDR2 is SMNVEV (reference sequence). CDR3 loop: CASLDRAKPNYGYTF. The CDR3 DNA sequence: TGTGCCAGCCTGGACAGGGCCAAACCCAACTATGGCTACACCTTC.

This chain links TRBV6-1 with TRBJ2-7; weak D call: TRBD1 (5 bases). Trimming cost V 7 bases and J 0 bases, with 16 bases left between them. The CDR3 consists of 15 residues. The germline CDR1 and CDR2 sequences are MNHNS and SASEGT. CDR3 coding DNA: TGTGCCAGCATTGGGGCGGCAGAGAGCTCCTACGAGCAGTACTTC. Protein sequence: CASIGAAESSYEQYF.

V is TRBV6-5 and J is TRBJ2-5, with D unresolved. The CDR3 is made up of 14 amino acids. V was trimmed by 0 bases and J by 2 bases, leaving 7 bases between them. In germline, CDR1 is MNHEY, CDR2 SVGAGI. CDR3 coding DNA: TGTGCCAGCAGTTACTCGGGAACGCAAGAGACCCAGTACTTC. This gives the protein CASSYSGTQETQYF.

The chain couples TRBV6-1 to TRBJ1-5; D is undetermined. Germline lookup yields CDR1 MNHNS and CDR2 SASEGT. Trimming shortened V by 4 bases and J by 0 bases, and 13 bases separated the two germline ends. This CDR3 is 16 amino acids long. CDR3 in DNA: TGTGCCAGCAGTGGAGCCCACTTTTATAGCAATCAGCCCCAGCATTTT. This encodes CASSGAHFYSNQPQHF.